This TCR beta chain derives from a study of T cell repertoires in cytomegalovirus infection. The study's findings and limits: HLA-C-restricted CMV clonotypes gave the most frequent clonotype in two of eight donors.

Trimming stripped 7 bases from V and 1 base from J, with 13 bases between. CDR1 is MNHEY and CDR2 is SVGAGI in the germline V gene. The CDR3 length is 14 residues. Via MiXCR, TCRdb re-called the reads, giving one row per CDR3 protein. The table shows 150,000 to 200,000 distinct CDR3 sequences, with roughly 27% occurring only once. The sample holds a few counts of this clonotype. Its antigen is currently unknown. Sequenced sample: PBMCs. This TCR came from a human donor in good health (CMV status not recorded). Some clones in this sample may be carry-over from other donors' samples. The chain combines TRBV6-5 with TRBJ1-2; perhaps TRBD1 as D (6 bases). The CDR3: CASKGSGDNYGYTF. CDR3 sequence (DNA): TGTGCCAGCAAGGGGTCAGGGGATAACTATGGCTACACCTTC.